These 27 T cell receptor beta chains were sequenced from one sample in a study of T cell repertoires in ileal Crohn's disease. Using immunoSEQ multiplex PCR, the repertoire was profiled, and TCRdb retains in-frame clones only, with some absent. The sample includes about 16,000 clones, around 70% seen only once; the top ten take approximately 3.9%. The sample's time point: neoterminal ileum biopsy at postoperative endoscopy, about 6 months after surgery. The sequenced sample consisted of ileal tissue. These TCRs come from an adult with Crohn's disease.

This clone was counted a single time. The J gene is TRBJ2-7, the V gene TRBV11-2, with a weak D call TRBD2 (5 bases). V was trimmed by 7 bases and J by 4 bases, leaving 20 bases between them. From germline, CDR1 is SGHAT and CDR2 FQNNGV. The CDR3 sequence is 15 residues long. CDR3 in amino acids: CASNKGSEIAYEQYF. The CDR3 DNA sequence: TGTGCCAGCAACAAAGGCTCGGAAATAGCGTACGAGCAGTACTTC.

This sequence joins TRBV4-1 and TRBJ2-7; 7 bases agree with TRBD1. V trimming: 0 bases; J trimming: 3 bases; junction bases outside the gene matches: 8. This CDR3 spans 16 amino acids. CDR1 MGHRA and CDR2 YSYEKL come from the germline V gene. The CDR3 region is CASSQDSGTEGYEQYF. Here the CDR3 DNA reads TGCGCCAGCAGCCAAGATTCCGGGACAGAAGGCTACGAGCAGTACTTC.

V is TRBV4-1 and J is TRBJ2-1; D is uncertain. V was clipped by 5 bases and J by 0 bases, with 5 bases between them. Germline lookup yields CDR1 MGHRA and CDR2 YSYEKL. The CDR3 contains 13 residues. The CDR3 reads CASSSLSYNEQFF. The CDR3 nucleotides read TGCGCCAGCAGCTCCCTCTCCTACAATGAGCAGTTCTTC.

The genes are TRBV7-2 and TRBJ2-3; weak D call: TRBD2 (7 bases). This CDR3 is built from 15 residues. V lost 5 bases and J lost 7, with 19 bases in between. Germline V gene sequence: CDR1 SGHTA, CDR2 FQGNSA. The CDR3 DNA is TGTGCCAGCAGCCGAACTAGGGGGGGGATCAATACGCAGTATTTT. This codes for CASSRTRGGINTQYF.

The chain combines TRBV15 with TRBJ1-4; 9 nucleotides match TRBD1. The CDR3 length is 14 residues. Trimming removed 4 bases from V and 6 bases from J; junction bases left unmatched: 3. Germline CDR1 is LNHNV and CDR2 is YYDKDF (reference sequence). In nucleotides, the CDR3 is TGTGCCACCAGCACACAGGGGGCGGATGAAAAACTGTTTTTT. This sequence encodes CATSTQGADEKLFF.

The chain joins TRBV6-5 to TRBJ2-6, with D tentatively TRBD1 (6 bases). Germline V lookup: CDR1 MNHEY, CDR2 SVGAGI. V shed 5 bases and J shed 2 bases, with 10 bases lying between them. This CDR3 is 15 amino acids long. CDR3 DNA: TGTGCCAGCAGTAACACAGGGACTGGGGCCAACGTCCTGACTTTC. Protein: CASSNTGTGANVLTF.

This chain uses TRBV5-4 with TRBJ1-1; D perhaps matches TRBD1 (5 bases). The CDR3 extends over 14 amino acids. The germline V gene has CDR1 SGHNT and CDR2 YYREEE (reference sequence). The germline V and J ends were trimmed by 1 base and 3 bases, with 10 bases remaining between them. CDR3: CASSLFGGDTEAFF. The CDR3 nucleotides read TGTGCCAGCAGCTTGTTTGGGGGGGACACTGAAGCTTTCTTT.

The chain combines TRBV2 with TRBJ2-3; D not certain. V lost 5 bases to trimming and J lost 6 bases, with 6 bases between them. The length of the CDR3 is 11 residues. Germline V gene lookup returns CDR1 SNHLY and CDR2 FYNNEI. The DNA of the CDR3 is TGTGCCAGCAGTCTAAGTGATACGCAGTATTTT. Protein product: CASSLSDTQYF.

The chain links TRBV27 to TRBJ1-1, with 8 bases fitting TRBD1. The CDR3 sequence is 14 residues long. J lost 7 bases, V lost 3 bases, and 7 bases had no gene match. Germline-derived CDR1 and CDR2 are MNHEY and SMNVEV (reference sequence). For the CDR3, the DNA is TGTGCCAGCAGTTTCGGACAGGGATTCTATGAAGCTTTCTTT. Protein: CASSFGQGFYEAFF.

This clone qualifies as medium-sized. The chain joins TRBV6-5 to TRBJ1-6; D is perhaps TRBD1 (5 bases). CDR1 MNHEY and CDR2 SVGAGI come from the germline V gene. The ends were cut back, 7 bases at V and 7 bases at J, with 17 bases in the middle. The CDR3 runs to 15 residues. This CDR3 reads CASTRTSLPNSPLHF. DNA of the CDR3: TGTGCCAGCACCAGGACATCTTTACCCAATTCACCCCTCCACTTT.

The rearrangement uses TRBV30 and TRBJ1-2; D unresolved. V was pared by 0 bases and J by 5 bases, with 13 bases between. CDR1 is GTSNPN and CDR2 is SVGIG in the germline V gene (reference sequence). The CDR3 covers 14 residues. The CDR3: CAWSVVSGEYGYTF. In nucleotides, the CDR3 is TGTGCCTGGAGTGTGGTGAGCGGGGAGTATGGCTACACCTTC. Looking up the rest from reference TRBV30 and TRBJ1-2 gives the full variable domain: SQTIHQWPATLVQPVGSPLSLECTVEGTSNPNLYWYRQAAGRGLQLLFYSVGIGQISSEVPQNLSASRPQDRQFILSSKKLLLSDSGFYLCAWSVVSGEYGYTFGSGTRLTVV.

The sample holds one count of this clone. V is TRBV5-1 and J is TRBJ1-1, with D unclear. V lost 0 bases and J lost 5, with 8 bases in between. CDR3 length equals 13 residues. The V gene's germline CDR1 is SGHRS and CDR2 YFSETQ. CDR3 DNA: TGCGCCAGCAGCTTGGCGGGAAGTACTGAAGCTTTCTTT. This codes for CASSLAGSTEAFF.

The chain has TRBV28 and TRBJ2-5, with 11 bases fitting TRBD1. Unmatched junction bases numbered 13, after V lost 5 bases and J lost 5 bases. The CDR3 contains 17 residues. Germline V gene lookup returns CDR1 MDHEN and CDR2 SYDVKM. CDR3 nucleotides: TGTGCCAGCAGTGGCAACCGGGACAGGGGGAGAGGGGAGACCCAGTACTTC. Translated, it gives CASSGNRDRGRGETQYF.

The genes are TRBV2 and TRBJ1-4; 7 bases agree with TRBD1. Germline V CDR1 and CDR2: SNHLY, FYNNEI. This CDR3 has 14 amino acids. The junction had 7 bases not matched to a gene; V was cut back by 6 bases and J by 6 bases. The CDR3 nucleotides are TGTGCCAGCAGGCAGGGGGGTGTGGATGAAAAACTGTTTTTT. It yields the protein CASRQGGVDEKLFF. The full variable domain, completed using reference TRBV2 and TRBJ1-4, is EPEVTQTPSHQVTQMGQEVILRCVPISNHLYFYWYRQILGQKVEFLVSFYNNEISEKSEIFDDQFSVERPDGSNFTLKIRSTKLEDSAMYFCASRQGGVDEKLFFGSGTQLSVL.

The CDR3 sequence is CASSFEGGNNEQFF. The CDR3 nucleotides read TGTGCCAGCAGCTTTGAGGGGGGGAACAATGAGCAGTTCTTC. This chain links TRBV5-6 with TRBJ2-1; D might be TRBD2 (7 bases). The V end lost 2 bases, the J end lost 5 bases, and 11 bases lay between the germline ends. In germline, CDR1 is SGHDT, CDR2 YYEEEE. The CDR3 is made up of 14 amino acids.

The chain is built from TRBV7-9 and TRBJ2-5; no clear D gene. V was trimmed by 0 bases and J by 1 base, leaving 6 bases between them. CDR1 is SEHNR and CDR2 is FQNEAQ in the germline V gene (reference sequence). The CDR3 contains 14 residues. The CDR3 is CASSLAGAQETQYF. In DNA form, the CDR3 reads TGTGCCAGCAGCTTAGCGGGCGCCCAAGAGACCCAGTACTTC.

This chain uses TRBV2 with TRBJ1-2; D gene uncertain. The CDR3 has 15 residues. Per germline, CDR1 SNHLY and CDR2 FYNNEI. The ends were cut back, 0 bases at V and 7 bases at J, with 15 bases in the middle. The DNA for the CDR3 is TGTGCCAGCAGTGAAGCGCACTTTATAGCGGGTGGCTACACCTTC. This codes for CASSEAHFIAGGYTF.

The genes are TRBV4-1 and TRBJ1-3; 7 nucleotides line up with TRBD1. Germline assignment: CDR1 MGHRA and CDR2 YSYEKL. This CDR3 region has 17 residues. Trimming removed 4 bases from V and 0 bases from J; junction bases left unmatched: 9. CDR3 in amino acids: CASSRQTGSGSGNTIYF. The DNA for the CDR3 is TGCGCCAGCAGCCGACAGACAGGGTCCGGCTCTGGAAACACCATATATTTT.

This chain connects TRBV4-2 to TRBJ2-1; TRBD2 matches 16 bases. The CDR3 runs 17 residues. Germline assignment: CDR1 LGHNA and CDR2 YNFKEQ. The J segment lost 2 bases and the V segment lost 6 bases, leaving 4 bases of the junction unmatched. For the CDR3, the DNA is TGTGCCAGCAGGGGGACTAGCGGGGGGGCCCCCTACAATGAGCAGTTCTTC. The encoded protein is CASRGTSGGAPYNEQFF.

The chain combines TRBV30 with TRBJ2-2, with D unresolved. The ends were cut back, 0 bases at V and 9 bases at J, with 17 bases in the middle. The CDR3 has 15 amino acids. The germline V gene encodes CDR1 GTSNPN and CDR2 SVGIG (reference sequence). CDR3 nucleotides: TGTGCCTGGAGTGTATCTTTACAATACAACAGGGAGCTGTTTTTT. Translation gives CAWSVSLQYNRELFF.

This sequence joins TRBV29-1 and TRBJ2-7; 7 nucleotides agree with TRBD1. The CDR3 runs 12 residues. V shed 2 bases, J shed 5 bases, and the junction held 3 bases outside the gene matches. Germline loops: CDR1 SQVTM, CDR2 ANQGSEA. CDR3 in DNA: TGCAGCGTTGAAAGAGGGGGCGACGAGCAGTACTTC. Residues: CSVERGGDEQYF.

The chain couples TRBV10-3 to TRBJ2-5; 9 bases are shared with TRBD1. This CDR3 spans 16 amino acids. Losses at the gene ends were 6 bases for V and 4 bases for J; bases not matched to a gene: 12. Germline V gene lookup returns CDR1 ENHRY and CDR2 SYGVKD. Written as DNA, the CDR3 is TGTGCCATCAGCGGACAAGGACAGGGGTTGGCAGAGACCCAGTACTTC. Its protein is CAISGQGQGLAETQYF.

V usage is TRBV25-1 and J usage is TRBJ1-2, with TRBD1 as a possible D gene (6 bases). The CDR3 consists of 14 residues. Trimming removed 1 base at V and 4 bases at J, with 10 bases between. CDR1 is MGHDK, CDR2 SYGVNS, per germline. CDR3 region: CASSELDRSYGYTF. CDR3 nucleotides: TGTGCCAGCAGTGAATTGGACAGAAGCTATGGCTACACCTTC.

The chain recombines TRBV5-8 with TRBJ1-5; D not certain. The CDR3 consists of 16 residues. Germline V gene lookup returns CDR1 SGHTS and CDR2 YDEGEE. V lost 1 base, J lost 3 bases, and 14 bases lay in between. CDR3 region: CASSLFPGGNNQPQHF. The CDR3 DNA follows: TGTGCCAGCAGCTTGTTCCCGGGAGGAAACAATCAGCCCCAGCATTTT.

The chain employs TRBV4-3 and TRBJ2-1; D gene unclear. Germline lookup yields CDR1 LGHNA and CDR2 YSLEER. This CDR3 spans 11 amino acids. Trimming left V 1 base short and J 7 bases short, with 2 bases between. CDR3 coding DNA: TGCGCCAGCAGCCAAGCGAATGAGCAGTTCTTC. It specifies CASSQANEQFF.

The V call is TRBV5-4, the J call TRBJ1-2; D unclear. V was trimmed by 0 bases and J by 6 bases, leaving 9 bases between them. Germline V gene lookup returns CDR1 SGHNT and CDR2 YYREEE (reference sequence). The CDR3 contains 13 residues. The CDR3 loop reads CASSLVADNGYTF. CDR3 DNA sequence: TGTGCCAGCAGCTTGGTGGCAGATAATGGCTACACCTTC. Full variable domain (rest looked up from reference TRBV5-4 and TRBJ1-2): ETGVTQSPTHLIKTRGQQVTLRCSSQSGHNTVSWYQQALGQGPQFIFQYYREEENGRGNFPPRFSGLQFPNYSSELNVNALELDDSALYLCASSLVADNGYTFGSGTRLTVV.

The chain carries TRBV15 and TRBJ1-1; no firm D call. V was pared by 5 bases and J by 1 base, with 14 bases between. This CDR3 is built from 15 residues. CDR1 and CDR2 (germline): LNHNV, YYDKDF (reference sequence). CDR3 amino acids: CATSFSLGRNTEAFF. CDR3 nucleotides: TGTGCCACCAGCTTCTCCTTGGGGAGGAACACTGAAGCTTTCTTT.